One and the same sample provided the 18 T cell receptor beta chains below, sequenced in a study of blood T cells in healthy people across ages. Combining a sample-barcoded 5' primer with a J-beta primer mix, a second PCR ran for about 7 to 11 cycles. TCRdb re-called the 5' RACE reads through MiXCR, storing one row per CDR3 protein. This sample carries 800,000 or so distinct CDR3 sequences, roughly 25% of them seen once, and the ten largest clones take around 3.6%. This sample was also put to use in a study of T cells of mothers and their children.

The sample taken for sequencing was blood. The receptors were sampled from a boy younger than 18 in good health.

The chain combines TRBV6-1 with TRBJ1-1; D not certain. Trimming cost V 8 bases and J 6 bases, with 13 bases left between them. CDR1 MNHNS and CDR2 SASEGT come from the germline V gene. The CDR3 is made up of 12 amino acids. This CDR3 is CASFLLGPEAFF. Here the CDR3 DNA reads TGTGCCAGCTTCCTACTGGGCCCTGAAGCTTTCTTT.

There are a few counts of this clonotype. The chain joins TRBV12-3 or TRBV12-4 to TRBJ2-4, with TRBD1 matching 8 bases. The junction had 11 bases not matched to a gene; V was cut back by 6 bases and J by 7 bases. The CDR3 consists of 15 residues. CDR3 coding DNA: TGTGCCAGCAGCCACACGGACAGGGTTGAGAACATTCAGTACTTC. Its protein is CASSHTDRVENIQYF.

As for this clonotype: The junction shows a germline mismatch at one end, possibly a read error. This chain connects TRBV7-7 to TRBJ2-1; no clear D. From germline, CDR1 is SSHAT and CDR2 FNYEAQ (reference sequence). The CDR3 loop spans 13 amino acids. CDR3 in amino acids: CASSLALGYEQFF. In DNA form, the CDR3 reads TGTGCTAGCAGCTTAGCCCTCGGCTATGAGCAGTTCTTC.

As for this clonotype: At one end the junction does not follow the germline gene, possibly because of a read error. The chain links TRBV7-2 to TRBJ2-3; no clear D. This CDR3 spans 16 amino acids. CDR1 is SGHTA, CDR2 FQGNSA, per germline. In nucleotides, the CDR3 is TGTGCCGGCAGCTTTGGAACAGCAGTCAACACAGATACGCAGTATTTT. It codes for CAGSFGTAVNTDTQYF.

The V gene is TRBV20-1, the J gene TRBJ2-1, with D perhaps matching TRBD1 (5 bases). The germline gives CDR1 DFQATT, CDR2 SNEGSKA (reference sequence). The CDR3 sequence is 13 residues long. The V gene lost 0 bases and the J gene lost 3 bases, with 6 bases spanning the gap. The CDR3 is CSARETDYNEQFF. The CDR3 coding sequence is TGCAGTGCTAGAGAGACAGACTACAATGAGCAGTTCTTC.

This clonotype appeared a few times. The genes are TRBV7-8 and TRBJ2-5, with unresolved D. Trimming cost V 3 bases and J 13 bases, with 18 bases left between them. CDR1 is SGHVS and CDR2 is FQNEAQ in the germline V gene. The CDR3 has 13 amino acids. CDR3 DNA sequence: TGTGCCAGCAGCTTCATCGACGGCGGAGAATCGTACTTC. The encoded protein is CASSFIDGGESYF.

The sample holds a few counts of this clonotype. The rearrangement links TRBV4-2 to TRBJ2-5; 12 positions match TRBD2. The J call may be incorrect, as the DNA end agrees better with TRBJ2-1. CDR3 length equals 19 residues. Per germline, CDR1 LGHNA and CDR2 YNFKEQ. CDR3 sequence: CASSQDGLAGGGAYNEQFF. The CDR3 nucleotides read TGTGCCAGCAGCCAAGATGGGCTAGCGGGAGGGGGGGCATACAATGAGCAGTTCTTC.

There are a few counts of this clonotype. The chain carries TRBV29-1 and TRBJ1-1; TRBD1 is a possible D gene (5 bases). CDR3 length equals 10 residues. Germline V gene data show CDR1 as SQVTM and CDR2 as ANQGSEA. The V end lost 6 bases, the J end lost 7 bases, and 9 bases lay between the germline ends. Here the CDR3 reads CSVHDSEAFF. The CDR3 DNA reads TGCAGCGTCCATGACAGTGAAGCTTTCTTT.

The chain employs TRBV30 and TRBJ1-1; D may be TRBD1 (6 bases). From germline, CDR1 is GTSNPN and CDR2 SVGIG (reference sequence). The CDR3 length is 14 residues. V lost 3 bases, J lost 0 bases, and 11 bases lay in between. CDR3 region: CAWRTGHLNTEAFF. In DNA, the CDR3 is TGTGCCTGGAGGACGGGACACTTGAACACTGAAGCTTTCTTT.

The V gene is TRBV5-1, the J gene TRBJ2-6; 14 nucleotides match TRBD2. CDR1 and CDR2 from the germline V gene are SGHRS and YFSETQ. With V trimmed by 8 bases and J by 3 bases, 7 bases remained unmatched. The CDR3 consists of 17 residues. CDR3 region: CASDPGLAGDGANVLTF. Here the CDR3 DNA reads TGCGCCAGTGACCCGGGACTAGCGGGAGATGGGGCCAACGTCCTGACTTTC.

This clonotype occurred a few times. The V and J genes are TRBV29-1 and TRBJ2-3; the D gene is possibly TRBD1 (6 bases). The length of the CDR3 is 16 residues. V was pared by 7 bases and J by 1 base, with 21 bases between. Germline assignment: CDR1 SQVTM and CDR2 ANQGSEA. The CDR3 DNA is TGCAGCGCTCTAAAGGAAGGGGGAGTCCGCACAGATACGCAGTATTTT. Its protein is CSALKEGGVRTDTQYF.

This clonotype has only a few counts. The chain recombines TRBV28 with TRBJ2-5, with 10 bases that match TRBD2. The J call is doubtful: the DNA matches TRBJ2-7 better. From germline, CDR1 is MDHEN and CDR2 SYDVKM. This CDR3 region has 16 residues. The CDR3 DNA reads TGTGCCAGCAGAGACACCCTAGCGGGAGTACCCTACGAGCAGTACTTC. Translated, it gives CASRDTLAGVPYEQYF.

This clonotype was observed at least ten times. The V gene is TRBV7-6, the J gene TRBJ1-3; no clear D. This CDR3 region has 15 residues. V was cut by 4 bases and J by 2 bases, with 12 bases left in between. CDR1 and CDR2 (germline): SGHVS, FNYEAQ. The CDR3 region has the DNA TGTGCCAGCAGCTCGATGACCCAAACTGGAAACACCATATATTTT. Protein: CASSSMTQTGNTIYF. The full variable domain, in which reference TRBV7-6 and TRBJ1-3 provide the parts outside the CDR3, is GAGVSQSPRYKVTKRGQDVALRCDPISGHVSLYWYRQALGQGPEFLTYFNYEAQQDKSGLPNDRFSAERPEGSISTLTIQRTEQRDSAMYRCASSSMTQTGNTIYFGEGSWLTVV.

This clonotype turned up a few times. The chain's CDR3 is CASSLQPGDYEQYF. DNA of the CDR3: TGTGCCAGCAGTTTACAACCAGGGGACTACGAGCAGTACTTC. The chain employs TRBV12-3 or TRBV12-4 and TRBJ2-7; TRBD1 might be the D (6 bases). V dropped 2 bases and J dropped 3 bases, with 11 bases sitting between them. The CDR3 contains 14 residues.

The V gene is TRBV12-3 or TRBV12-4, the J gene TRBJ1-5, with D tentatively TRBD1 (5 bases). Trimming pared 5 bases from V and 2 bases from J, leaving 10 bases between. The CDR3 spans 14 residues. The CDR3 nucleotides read TGTGCCAGCAGTACCTCGACAGGCAATCAGCCCCAGCATTTT. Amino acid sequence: CASSTSTGNQPQHF.

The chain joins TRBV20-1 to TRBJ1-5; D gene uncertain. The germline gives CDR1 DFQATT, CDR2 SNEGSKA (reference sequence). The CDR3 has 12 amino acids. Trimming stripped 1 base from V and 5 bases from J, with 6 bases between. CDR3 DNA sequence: TGCAGTGCTAGAGGGGAGTATCAGCCCCAGCATTTT. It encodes CSARGEYQPQHF.

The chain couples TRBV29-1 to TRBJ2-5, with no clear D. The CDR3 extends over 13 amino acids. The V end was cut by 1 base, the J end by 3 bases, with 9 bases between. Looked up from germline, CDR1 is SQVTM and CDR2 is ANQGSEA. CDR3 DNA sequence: TGCAGCGTTGAAGGTGGGTCGAAAGAGACCCAGTACTTC. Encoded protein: CSVEGGSKETQYF.

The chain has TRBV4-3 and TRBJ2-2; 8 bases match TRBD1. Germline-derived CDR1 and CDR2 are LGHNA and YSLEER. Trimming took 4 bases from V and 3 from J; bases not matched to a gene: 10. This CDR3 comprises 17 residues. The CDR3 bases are TGCGCCAGCAGCCGCAACCCGGACAGGGTGGACACCGGGGAGCTGTTTTTT. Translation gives CASSRNPDRVDTGELFF.